This TCR beta chain comes out of a study of T cell clonotyping in hematopoietic cell transplantation. Findings and caveats of the study: Graft donor and pretransplant recipient Inverse Simpson Index values predicted broader posttransplant TCR diversity. Cells were unsorted, so CD4 and CD8 contributions were not separated. At the given depth, recipient repertoires were over 95% de novo clonotypes. Pathologically expanded recipient clonotypes increased progressively from day 30 to day 180 as diversity fell.

This table comes from immunoSEQ multiplex PCR, and its TCRdb copy is limited to in-frame clones, with some not included. The sample carries roughly 11,000 clones, roughly 87% recorded once. The CDR3 is made up of 13 amino acids. V lost 4 bases, J lost 6 bases, and 4 bases stayed unmatched. Germline-derived CDR1 and CDR2 are SGHDT and YYEEEE. Concerning this clone: Its antigen remains unidentified.

This TCR came from a human donor who either received an allogeneic hematopoietic cell transplant for a myeloid malignancy or was a related donor (not recorded which). Some clones in this sample may be carry-over from other donors' samples. The chain has TRBV5-6 and TRBJ2-4; 7 nucleotides match TRBD2. The sample taken for sequencing was peripheral blood mononuclear cells. CDR3 sequence reads: CASSPSGGNIQYF. The CDR3, as DNA: TGTGCCAGCAGCCCCTCGGGAGGAAACATTCAGTACTTC.